This T cell receptor (beta chain) was documented in a study of cytomegalovirus exposure and HLA in healthy donors. TCRdb keeps only in-frame clones here, not all; method: immunoSEQ multiplex PCR. Seen here are just over 20,000 clones, about 97% observed once, and the top ten hold around 10%. The CDR3 length is 16 residues. The junction had 7 bases not matched to a gene; V was cut back by 2 bases and J by 6 bases. Germline V gene sequence: CDR1 WNHNN, CDR2 SYGVQD (reference sequence). The source of this sequence is a man aged 25-45 years in good health and CMV-seropositive. The J gene is TRBJ2-2, the V gene TRBV10-1; 9 nucleotides line up with TRBD1. The sample comprised PBMCs. CDR3 nucleotides: TGCGCCAGCAGTGAGGGGGGGGACAGGGAAGCCGGGGAGCTGTTTTTT. It codes for CASSEGGDREAGELFF.